This T cell receptor beta chain emerged from a study of blood T cell repertoires in COVID-19. At the level of the study: Donors in the United States, Italy and Spain gave samples during acute or convalescent COVID-19. The analysed material was cDNA or gDNA that came from T cells, B-cell-depleted T cells, or PBMCs.

The CDR3 length is 15 residues. V was clipped by 6 bases and J by 3 bases, with 15 bases between them. CDR1 and CDR2 from the germline V gene are MDHEN and SYDVKM. Per the authors' pipeline: For nucleated cells, counts were estimated from reference gene primer amplification. Profiled with immunoSEQ multiplex PCR; TCRdb holds only in-frame clones, not every one. The V and J calls and the clone size are those of that table, but D and trimming were determined from the DNA. Here the sample spans approximately 100,000 clones, roughly 87% being singletons. The chain combines TRBV28 with TRBJ2-4; D is possibly TRBD2 (6 bases). The material sequenced was peripheral blood. This TCR was recovered from a man aged 45 to 65 in a cohort sampled during active COVID-19. Here the CDR3 reads CASSAGGAGKNIQYF. The CDR3 DNA reads TGTGCCAGCAGCGCCGGAGGGGCTGGCAAAAACATTCAGTACTTC.